The 21 T cell receptor beta chains below all came from one sample that was sequenced in a study of CD8 T cells in Susac syndrome (dated by TCRdb to the late 2010s). Library construction relied on the immunoSEQ multiplex PCR assay. RNA was extracted with the RNeasy kit and roughly 0.45 to 1 ug was reverse transcribed using random hexamers. TCRdb ran its own pipeline on the public reads, namely fastp trimming at Q25 and MiXCR clone calling, and kept in-frame beta chains. Here each entry gathers all rows of one CDR3 protein and keeps the most common genes and DNA. This sample comprises about 140,000 distinct CDR3 sequences, roughly 96% of them detected only once. The ten most abundant clones make up about 0.11% of the sample. The specimen sequenced was CD4+ T cells from PBMCs. The receptors shown here come from a human donor with multiple sclerosis.

The chain recombines TRBV13 with TRBJ1-2, with D perhaps TRBD1 (5 bases). Per germline, CDR1 PRHDT and CDR2 FYEKMQ (reference sequence). The CDR3 sequence is 14 residues long. V was pared by 4 bases and J by 8 bases, with 17 bases between. The CDR3 nucleotides are TGTGCCAGCAGCTCCGAGGAGGGGCGGAACGGCTACACCTTC. It encodes CASSSEEGRNGYTF.

The chain recombines TRBV12-3 or TRBV12-4 with TRBJ2-5, with TRBD2 matching 7 bases. V dropped 10 bases and J dropped 5; count of bases not matched to a gene: 10. The CDR3 is 13 amino acids. CDR3 nucleotide sequence: TGTGCCACCCGTCGGGGGGTCAGGGAGACCCAGTACTTC. It specifies CATRRGVRETQYF.

The chain joins TRBV3-1 to TRBJ2-1, with D unclear. Germline CDR1 and CDR2: LGHDT and YNNKEL (reference sequence). The CDR3 has 12 residues. Trimming took 4 bases from V and 3 from J, leaving 4 bases between them. The CDR3 loop is CASSLFYNEQFF. Here the CDR3 DNA reads TGTGCCAGCAGCCTTTTCTACAATGAGCAGTTCTTC.

This sequence joins TRBV20-1 and TRBJ2-3, with 7 bases that match TRBD1. The junction had 8 bases not matched to a gene; V was cut back by 7 bases and J by 1 base. Germline lookup yields CDR1 DFQATT and CDR2 SNEGSKA (reference sequence). The CDR3 length is 14 residues. CDR3 bases: TGCAGTGTTGCGCGGACAGGTGGCACAGATACGCAGTATTTT. This encodes CSVARTGGTDTQYF.

V is TRBV5-6 and J is TRBJ1-2, with D perhaps TRBD1 (5 bases). Trimming took off 4 bases at V and 0 bases at J, with 10 bases between the two ends. The germline gives CDR1 SGHDT, CDR2 YYEEEE. The CDR3 is 14 amino acids. CDR3 amino acids: CASSRDGANYGYTF. In DNA, the CDR3 is TGTGCCAGCAGCCGGGACGGTGCTAACTATGGCTACACCTTC.

This rearrangement joins TRBV29-1 to TRBJ2-1; a weak D match, TRBD1 (7 bases). CDR3 length: 13 residues. Germline V gene lookup returns CDR1 SQVTM and CDR2 ANQGSEA. V lost 5 bases and J 3 bases, leaving 11 bases between the germline ends. CDR3 nucleotides: TGCAGCGTTCCTCAGGGGGGCTACAATGAGCAGTTCTTC. Its protein product is CSVPQGGYNEQFF.

V and J are TRBV28 and TRBJ2-7; D is uncertain. CDR3 length: 12 amino acids. Per germline, CDR1 MDHEN and CDR2 SYDVKM. Trimming cost V 7 bases and J 4 bases, with 11 bases left between them. As DNA, the CDR3 is TGTGCCAGCAAGGTGTCCGAGTACGAGCAGTACTTC. Amino acid sequence: CASKVSEYEQYF.

The chain links TRBV29-1 to TRBJ2-7; TRBD2 matches at 8 bases. CDR3 length equals 14 residues. V lost 4 bases, J lost 7 bases, and 12 bases stayed unmatched. Germline CDR1 and CDR2: SQVTM and ANQGSEA. CDR3 amino acids: CSVGQAGGRWEQYF. For the CDR3, the DNA is TGCAGCGTTGGGCAGGCGGGGGGTAGGTGGGAGCAGTACTTC.

The rearrangement uses TRBV29-1 and TRBJ2-1; TRBD1 or TRBD2 may be the D gene (5 bases each). V lost 4 bases and J 10 bases, leaving 17 bases between the germline ends. The germline V gene encodes CDR1 SQVTM and CDR2 ANQGSEA. CDR3 size: 13 residues. CDR3 residues: CSVVRDPGREQFF. The CDR3 DNA sequence: TGCAGCGTTGTAAGGGACCCCGGGCGGGAGCAGTTCTTC.

V gene TRBV7-2 combines with J gene TRBJ1-1; 8 positions agree with TRBD1. This CDR3 comprises 14 residues. CDR1 SGHTA and CDR2 FQGNSA come from the germline V gene. Trimming at V came to 1 base and at J to 5 bases, leaving 3 bases not matched to a gene. In nucleotides, the CDR3 is TGTGCCAGCAGCTTAGATTACAGGGGGACTGAAGCTTTCTTT. Translated, it gives CASSLDYRGTEAFF.

V and J are TRBV3-1 and TRBJ2-1; 16 bases fit TRBD2. Germline CDR1 LGHDT, CDR2 YNNKEL (reference sequence). The CDR3 is made up of 19 amino acids. Unmatched junction bases numbered 15, after V lost 1 base and J lost 12 bases. CDR3 sequence reads: CASSQAQGTSGGARIRQFF. The CDR3 bases are TGTGCCAGCAGCCAAGCCCAGGGGACTAGCGGGGGGGCCCGGATCCGGCAGTTCTTC.

The genes are TRBV12-3 or TRBV12-4 and TRBJ2-7, with D possibly TRBD2 on 5 matching bases. V lost 0 bases and J 6 bases, leaving 15 bases between the germline ends. The CDR3 is 15 residues long. The CDR3 sequence is CASSLAEPGTFEQYF. Here the CDR3 DNA reads TGTGCCAGCAGTTTAGCGGAACCGGGAACCTTCGAGCAGTACTTC.

The genes are TRBV19 and TRBJ1-1; no clear D gene. The V end lost 1 base, the J end lost 2 bases, and 11 bases lay between the germline ends. The CDR3 spans 15 residues. Per germline, CDR1 LNHDA and CDR2 SQIVND (reference sequence). As DNA, the CDR3 is TGTGCCAGTAGTATAGGAGGAGCCATAAACACTGAAGCTTTCTTT. As protein: CASSIGGAINTEAFF.

CDR3 loop: CSAHYRSDPNQPQHF. The CDR3 nucleotides are TGCAGTGCCCACTACCGTTCCGACCCCAATCAGCCCCAGCATTTT. The chain is built from TRBV20-1 and TRBJ1-5; no clear D. In germline, CDR1 is DFQATT, CDR2 SNEGSKA (reference sequence). The length of the CDR3 is 15 residues. Trimming pared 6 bases from V and 3 bases from J, leaving 18 bases between.

This chain connects TRBV20-1 to TRBJ2-4, with 7 bases fitting TRBD2. The CDR3 sequence is 14 residues long. V shed 5 bases, J shed 0 bases, and the junction held 4 bases outside the gene matches. Germline assignment: CDR1 DFQATT and CDR2 SNEGSKA (reference sequence). CDR3 nucleotides: TGCAGTGCTCTGGGGGGGGTAGCCAAAAACATTCAGTACTTC. It yields the protein CSALGGVAKNIQYF.

This clonotype was observed a single time. V gene TRBV9 combines with J gene TRBJ2-5; possibly TRBD1 for D (6 bases). CDR3 length equals 14 residues. From germline, CDR1 is SGDLS and CDR2 YYNGEE. V was clipped by 4 bases and J by 0 bases, with 10 bases between them. In DNA, the CDR3 is TGTGCCAGCAGCCCCTGGACAGACCAAGAGACCCAGTACTTC. Residues: CASSPWTDQETQYF. Supplemented by reference TRBV9 and TRBJ2-5, the full variable domain reads DSGVTQTPKHLITATGQRVTLRCSPRSGDLSVYWYQQSLDQGLQFLIQYYNGEERAKGNILERFSAQQFPDLHSELNLSSLELGDSALYFCASSPWTDQETQYFGPGTRLLVL.

This sequence joins TRBV7-9 and TRBJ2-3; the D gene could be TRBD1 or TRBD2 (5 bases each). Germline V gene lookup returns CDR1 SEHNR and CDR2 FQNEAQ (reference sequence). The V end lost 0 bases, the J end lost 6 bases, and 7 bases lay between the germline ends. The CDR3 runs 13 residues. CDR3 sequence (DNA): TGTGCCAGCAGCTTAGCGGGGGTTGATACGCAGTATTTT. Protein: CASSLAGVDTQYF.

The chain combines TRBV3-1 with TRBJ2-5; 8 bases map to TRBD1. CDR1 and CDR2 (germline): LGHDT, YNNKEL (reference sequence). This CDR3 is built from 16 residues. Unmatched junction bases numbered 6, after V lost 3 bases and J lost 0 bases. CDR3 loop: CASSQRQGKYQETQYF. CDR3 coding DNA: TGTGCCAGCAGCCAGAGACAGGGGAAGTACCAAGAGACCCAGTACTTC.

The chain links TRBV12-3 or TRBV12-4 to TRBJ1-2, with TRBD1 matching over 9 bases. The CDR3 covers 15 residues. V trimming: 7 bases; J trimming: 4 bases; junction bases outside the gene matches: 10. The CDR3 region is CASTLQGARGYGYTF. The DNA for the CDR3 is TGTGCCAGCACGCTACAGGGGGCTCGGGGCTATGGCTACACCTTC.

V usage is TRBV7-9 and J usage is TRBJ2-7, with 8 nucleotides matching TRBD2. The CDR3 has 14 residues. V gave up 5 bases and J gave up 0 bases; unmatched junction bases: 3. Germline lookup yields CDR1 SEHNR and CDR2 FQNEAQ (reference sequence). The CDR3 DNA reads as TGTGCCAGCAGCGTCGCGGGGGGCTCCTACGAGCAGTACTTC. As protein: CASSVAGGSYEQYF. Supplemented by reference TRBV7-9 and TRBJ2-7, the full variable domain reads DTGVSQNPRHKITKRGQNVTFRCDPISEHNRLYWYRQTLGQGPEFLTYFQNEAQLEKSRLLSDRFSAERPKGSFSTLEIQRTEQGDSAMYLCASSVAGGSYEQYFGPGTRLTVT.

The V gene is TRBV19, the J gene TRBJ2-1, with a weak D call TRBD1 (7 bases). Germline lookup yields CDR1 LNHDA and CDR2 SQIVND (reference sequence). The germline V and J ends were trimmed by 4 bases and 6 bases, with 13 bases remaining between them. The CDR3 extends over 14 amino acids. CDR3 nucleotides: TGTGCCAGTAGTACCAGGGGGGCGTTCAATGAGCAGTTCTTC. Its translation is CASSTRGAFNEQFF.